Listed here is a single T cell receptor (beta chain). This clonotype has more than one count but fewer than ten. Its antigen is currently not known. No base quality information exists; no much larger clone differs at one position. The data stem from a study of T-cell memory formation after mild COVID-19 (dated by TCRdb to about 2021). General notes on the study: Most TCR sequence clusters were specific to one of the two donors. In two donors, T-cell clones that expanded and contracted after mild COVID-19 were followed by sequencing TCRalpha and TCRbeta repertoires longitudinally. The cohort comprised two young, previously healthy adult volunteers, one female and one male.

V is reduced by 4 bases and J by 3 bases, leaving a spacing of 13 bases between them. From the cysteine through the phenylalanine, the CDR3 covers 15 amino acids. Only CDR3 DNA remains: 45 bases, in frame from the first base. For CDR1 and CDR2, the germline V gene (reference sequence) lists SEHNR and FQNEAQ. Instrument used: Illumina NovaSeq 6000. TCRalpha and TCRbeta cDNA libraries were built by 5'RACE with constant-segment primers, adding sample barcodes and unique molecular identifiers. RNA was extracted from every sample with Trizol reagent. The libraries were amplified in two PCR steps, and the second step added a second sample barcode and Illumina TruSeq adapters. Libraries were sequenced on an Illumina NovaSeq with 2 x 150 bp paired-end reads. Regarding the original processing steps: With migec v1.2.7, reads were demultiplexed and then collapsed into UMI-guided consensus sequences. With mixcr v2.1.11, UMI consensuses were aligned to TRA and TRB V and J templates and assembled into clonotypes. Expanded or contracted clonotypes were those called significant by both edgeR and NoisET, with noise models trained on biological replicates. For edgeR calls, the thresholds were a false discovery rate-adjusted p below 0.01 and a log2 fold-change of 1. As an exploratory analysis of dynamics, PCA with hierarchical clustering was applied to max-normalized trajectories of the 1000 most abundant clonotypes. Separately sequenced CD4+ and CD8+ repertoires were used to assign the CD4 or CD8 phenotype of responding clones. TCRdb's own reprocessing of the public reads used fastp at Q25 and MiXCR and kept productive beta chains. When rows share a CDR3 protein, they turn into one entry using the most common DNA and genes. What appears here as the V and J calls and clone size reflects TCRdb's work, not the paper's. The sample table records around 310,000 distinct CDR3 sequences; around 15% of these occur just once. The ten top clones hold about 20% of the sample.

What the study reported, not specific to this receptor: Only two mild cases were covered by the study, and larger cohorts that include severe cases with pre-infection samples were considered necessary. SARS-CoV-2 specificity of the second-wave clones peaking on day 37 was not confirmed. Contracting CD4+ clones were located mainly in the CM and EM memory subsets, whereas CD8+ clones were found to be enriched in EMRA. From day 15 to 85, contracting clones showed balanced CD4/CD8 phenotypes, whereas a second wave of clones that expanded from day 15 to 37 leaned towards CD4+. Some responding clones were detected in pre-infection memory, suggesting pre-existing cross-reactive memory T cells joined the SARS-CoV-2 response.

PBMCs were isolated by Ficoll-Paque density gradient centrifugation. The sequenced sample was PBMCs or a T cell subset sorted from them (not recorded which). The V and J segments used are TRBV7-9 and TRBJ2-1, with the D gene too uncertain to name. This sequence originates from a man between 18 and 29 years old who had mild COVID-19 (a few samples of this study predate the infection). The sample titles of this study are shuffled in the database, so cell type and time point are left out; the donor was told from shared clones. The nucleotide sequence reads as follows: TGTGCCAGCAGCTCAGAAAGGACGGGCTACAATGAGCAGTTCTTC. It is translated as CASSSERTGYNEQFF.